What follows is one T cell receptor beta chain and its context. The sample is drawn from a study of T cell responses to AZD1222 COVID-19 vaccine. This table comes from immunoSEQ multiplex PCR, and its TCRdb copy is limited to in-frame clones, with some not included. The table includes roughly 98,000 clones, 88% detected once. V dropped 6 bases and J dropped 6 bases, with 8 bases sitting between them. CDR1 SQVTM and CDR2 ANQGSEA come from the germline V gene. The CDR3 runs 10 residues. Sequences were derived from peripheral blood, sampled 28 days after the second AZD1222 dose. The receptor comes from an adult who received the AZD1222 COVID-19 vaccine. V is TRBV29-1 and J is TRBJ1-1, with D possibly TRBD1 on 6 matching bases. CDR3 nucleotides: TGCAGCGTCCCAGGGGCTGAAGCTTTCTTT. Its translation: CSVPGAEAFF.